Following are 31 T cell receptor beta chains from one sample sequenced in a study of blood T cells in healthy people across ages (dated by TCRdb to the mid-2010s). Library construction relied on 5' RACE. The sequencer listed for this sample is Illumina HiSeq 2500. A second about 7 to 11 cycle PCR used a sample-barcoded 5' primer and a J-beta primer mix. In TCRdb, the public reads were trimmed at Q25 with fastp and aligned with MiXCR, with productive beta chains retained. Entries are consolidated by CDR3 protein sequence, retaining the most common genes and DNA. The sample data list about 1.8 million distinct CDR3 sequences, and around 48% of these were observed just once. The leading ten clones occupy approximately 2.1% of the sample. The sample taken for sequencing was blood. The origin of the receptors is a woman aged 40-49 years in good health.

CDR3 protein: CASSRDRHLAKNIQYF. In DNA, the CDR3 is TGTGCCAGCAGCAGAGACAGGCATCTAGCCAAAAACATTCAGTACTTC. V and J are TRBV21-1 and TRBJ2-4; TRBD1 is the table's D call and was not checked against the DNA. TRBV21-1 represents a pseudogene. The CDR3 sequence is 16 residues long.

This clonotype was counted ten times or more. CDR3 nucleotides: TGTGCCAGCAGTTCCCGGGACAGGGAAAGTGGTACGCAGTATTTT. It yields the protein CASSSRDRESGTQYF. V gene TRBV12-3 or TRBV12-4 combines with J gene TRBJ2-3; the match to TRBD1 covers 9 bases. With 4 bases clipped from V and 8 bases from J, the junction kept 10 bases outside the gene matches. This CDR3 region has 15 residues.

In this sample, this clonotype turned up a few times. V is TRBV27 and J is TRBJ1-5; D might be TRBD1 (6 bases). The CDR3 runs 14 residues. Germline V gene sequence: CDR1 MNHEY, CDR2 SMNVEV (reference sequence). V dropped 2 bases and J dropped 6 bases, with 11 bases sitting between them. The CDR3 here is CASSLVGASQPQHF. The CDR3 DNA is TGTGCCAGCAGTTTAGTGGGGGCCAGTCAGCCCCAGCATTTT.

The chain links TRBV10-3 to TRBJ2-4, with 8 bases fitting TRBD2. The J call is doubtful: the DNA matches TRBJ2-5 better. Germline CDR1 ENHRY, CDR2 SYGVKD. This CDR3 spans 16 amino acids. CDR3 loop: CAISDPVGRGSETQYF. The CDR3 region has the DNA TGTGCCATCAGTGATCCGGTCGGGAGGGGCTCGGAGACCCAGTACTTC.

The DNA for the CDR3 is TGCAGTGCTAGCGTTCCGACGGGGACGGCCAAAAACATTCAGTACTTC. Translated, it gives CSASVPTGTAKNIQYF. The V and J genes are TRBV20-1 and TRBJ2-4, with D perhaps being TRBD1 or TRBD2 (5 bases each). This CDR3 has 16 amino acids. Trimming cost V 3 bases and J 1 base, with 16 bases left between them. Germline CDR1 is DFQATT and CDR2 is SNEGSKA (reference sequence).

This chain links TRBV27 with TRBJ1-1; TRBD1 matches 7 bases. With V trimmed by 6 bases and J by 2 bases, 12 bases remained unmatched. This CDR3 spans 16 amino acids. Per germline, CDR1 MNHEY and CDR2 SMNVEV (reference sequence). The CDR3 DNA sequence: TGTGCCAGCAGCTTTAAGGACAGGTTTGATAACACTGAAGCTTTCTTT. This encodes CASSFKDRFDNTEAFF.

The J gene is TRBJ2-5, the V gene TRBV5-1; D might be TRBD1 (6 bases). Trimming stripped 2 bases from V and 7 bases from J, with 12 bases between. Germline CDR1 SGHRS, CDR2 YFSETQ. This CDR3 is built from 13 residues. In DNA form, the CDR3 reads TGCGCCAGCAGCTTCAGGACAGAAGGGACCCAGTACTTC. Protein: CASSFRTEGTQYF.

CDR3 nucleotides: TGTGCCAGCGCCCCGGGGGGGTCCGGCACAGATACGCAGTATTTT. Translated: CASAPGGSGTDTQYF. The chain couples TRBV11-2 to TRBJ2-3; 8 nucleotides agree with TRBD2. CDR1 is SGHAT and CDR2 is FQNNGV in the germline V gene. The CDR3 spans 15 residues. J gave up 1 base and V 8 bases, and 8 bases lay outside the gene matches.

This clonotype appeared once. The genes are TRBV15 and TRBJ1-2; 10 bases fit TRBD1. Germline V gene lookup returns CDR1 LNHNV and CDR2 YYDKDF (reference sequence). Trimming removed 3 bases from V and 3 bases from J; junction bases left unmatched: 7. CDR3 length equals 16 residues. The CDR3 loop is CATSSDPGQGDYGYTF. The CDR3 region has the DNA TGTGCCACCAGCAGCGATCCAGGACAGGGGGACTATGGCTACACCTTC.

The chain links TRBV20-1 to TRBJ2-5, with 9 bases that match TRBD2. This CDR3 is 16 amino acids long. V shed 0 bases and J 11 bases; nucleotides not matched to a gene: 16. Germline-derived CDR1 and CDR2 are DFQATT and SNEGSKA (reference sequence). The CDR3, as DNA: TGCAGTGCTAGAGATAGTGTGAGGCTAGCGGGAATCCGGCAGTACTTC. Its translation: CSARDSVRLAGIRQYF.

This sequence joins TRBV10-2 and TRBJ1-5; D not resolved. Trimming stripped 4 bases from V and 1 base from J, with 11 bases between. This CDR3 region has 15 residues. Germline lookup yields CDR1 WSHSY and CDR2 SAAADI. The CDR3 sequence: CASSVNSQSNQPQHF. CDR3 nucleotide sequence: TGCGCCAGCAGTGTGAACAGCCAAAGCAATCAGCCCCAGCATTTT.

This clonotype turned up a few times. The V and J genes are TRBV28 and TRBJ1-5, with 7 bases identical to TRBD1. The CDR3 is 16 residues long. V was pared by 5 bases and J by 0 bases, with 7 bases of the junction left unmatched. Germline V gene sequence: CDR1 MDHEN, CDR2 SYDVKM. For the CDR3, the DNA is TGTGCCAGCAGTCCACAGACAGGGAGTAGCAATCAGCCCCAGCATTTT. This gives the protein CASSPQTGSSNQPQHF.

The chain couples TRBV7-9 to TRBJ2-7; 7 bases are a match to TRBD1. Per germline, CDR1 SEHNR and CDR2 FQNEAQ (reference sequence). Trimming cost V 5 bases and J 3 bases; bases outside gene matches: 13. The CDR3 has 16 amino acids. CDR3 in DNA: TGTGCCAGCAGCGTAGGCGACCGGGACAGAGTCTACGAGCAGTACTTC. This translates into CASSVGDRDRVYEQYF.

This chain uses TRBV20-1 with TRBJ1-4; no definite D call. The CDR3 length is 11 residues. Germline assignment: CDR1 DFQATT and CDR2 SNEGSKA (reference sequence). Trimming stripped 6 bases from V and 8 bases from J, with 10 bases between. The CDR3 DNA reads as TGCAGTGCAGCGAAGACCGAAAAACTGTTTTTT. This codes for CSAAKTEKLFF.

The chain has TRBV6-2 or TRBV6-3 and TRBJ2-1; TRBD2 matches 9 bases. In germline, CDR1 is MNHEY, CDR2 SVGEGT. V was clipped by 10 bases and J by 6 bases; unmatched bases: 4. This CDR3 has 12 amino acids. For the CDR3, the DNA is TGTGCCACCGCACTAGCGGGCAATGAGCAGTTCTTC. This encodes CATALAGNEQFF.

The chain carries TRBV4-3 and TRBJ2-3, with D unresolved. Germline loops: CDR1 LGHNA, CDR2 YSLEER. Trimming took off 2 bases at V and 0 bases at J, with 9 bases between the two ends. CDR3 size: 15 residues. The DNA of the CDR3 is TGCGCCAGCAGCCAAAATGCGGTTAGCACAGATACGCAGTATTTT. Translated, it gives CASSQNAVSTDTQYF.

The rearrangement links TRBV6-5 to TRBJ2-5; no definite D call. Germline loops: CDR1 MNHEY, CDR2 SVGAGI. The CDR3 totals 14 residues. Trimming took 5 bases from V and 0 from J, leaving 10 bases between them. This CDR3 reads CASSNTLDQETQYF. The CDR3 nucleotides read TGTGCCAGCAGTAATACACTGGACCAAGAGACCCAGTACTTC.

The rearrangement uses TRBV12-3 or TRBV12-4 and TRBJ2-1, with a possible D match to TRBD1 (6 bases). Trimming removed 3 bases from V and 0 bases from J, with 9 bases in between. There are 15 residues in the CDR3. CDR3 sequence reads: CASSFVGASYNEQFF. CDR3 nucleotides: TGTGCCAGCAGTTTTGTGGGGGCCTCCTACAATGAGCAGTTCTTC.

V is TRBV7-6 and J is TRBJ2-5, with D hard to call. The V and J ends lost 1 base and 4 bases respectively, with 16 bases between them. Germline V gives CDR1 SGHVS, CDR2 FNYEAQ. The length of the CDR3 is 16 residues. CDR3 DNA sequence: TGTGCCAGCAGCTTAGTCATCATCCCGCCTGGAGAGACCCAGTACTTC. Translating gives CASSLVIIPPGETQYF.

The chain carries TRBV11-3 and TRBJ2-6; D ambiguous. From germline, CDR1 is SGHNT and CDR2 YENEEA. The V gene lost 5 bases and the J gene lost 2 bases, with 7 bases spanning the gap. There are 14 residues in the CDR3. Written as DNA, the CDR3 is TGTGCCAGCAGCCCGACGGCTGGGGCCAACGTCCTGACTTTC. It codes for CASSPTAGANVLTF.

The chain employs TRBV14 and TRBJ2-4, with unresolved D. The V gene's germline CDR1 is SGHDN and CDR2 FVKESK. V lost 1 base and J lost 13, with 14 bases in between. The CDR3 is 13 residues long. This CDR3 reads CASSQGIVGEQYF. For the CDR3, the DNA is TGTGCCAGCAGCCAAGGCATCGTGGGTGAGCAGTACTTC.

Points on this clonotype: One junction end does not reproduce the germline sequence, and a read error may be involved. This sequence joins TRBV6-5 and TRBJ2-3, with TRBD2 matching 16 bases. The CDR3 spans 15 residues. The germline V gene encodes CDR1 MNHEY and CDR2 SVGAGI. As DNA, the CDR3 is TGTACCAGCAGCCGCGGGACTAGCGGGGGGGGTGCGCAGTATTTT. As protein: CTSSRGTSGGGAQYF.

With respect to this clonotype: The junction and the germline gene differ at one end; a read error may be behind it. V is TRBV27 and J is TRBJ2-5; possibly TRBD1 for D (6 bases). The CDR3 has 14 residues. CDR1 is MNHEY and CDR2 is SMNVEV in the germline V gene (reference sequence). CDR3 nucleotides: TGTGCCAGCAGCCTACAGGGCCTACAAGGGACCCAGTACTTC. Translating it yields CASSLQGLQGTQYF.

This clonotype was counted between two and nine times. The J gene is TRBJ2-7, the V gene TRBV27, with 8 positions matching TRBD1. Trimming at V came to 10 bases and at J to 0 bases, leaving 11 bases not matched to a gene. The CDR3 has 15 residues. Germline loops: CDR1 MNHEY, CDR2 SMNVEV (reference sequence). The CDR3 coding sequence is TGTGCCACCAACCCTGGGGACAGGAGCTCCTACGAGCAGTACTTC. Translated, it gives CATNPGDRSSYEQYF.

This clonotype was observed a few times. The CDR3 DNA reads TGTGCCAGCAGGGGGACAGTGGGTGAGCAGTTCTTC. This encodes CASRGTVGEQFF. This rearrangement joins TRBV7-9 to TRBJ2-1; 7 bases match TRBD1. The J segment lost 9 bases and the V segment lost 6 bases, leaving 5 bases of the junction unmatched. Germline-derived CDR1 and CDR2 are SEHNR and FQNEAQ (reference sequence). The CDR3 consists of 12 residues.

This clonotype was detected a few times. The V and J genes are TRBV6-6 and TRBJ2-1; no clear D gene. Germline assignment: CDR1 MNHNY and CDR2 SVGAGI (reference sequence). With 0 bases removed from V and 4 bases from J, the gap between germline ends came to 7 bases. This CDR3 spans 14 amino acids. The CDR3: CASSYSGVYNEQFF. The CDR3 DNA reads as TGTGCCAGCAGTTACTCGGGCGTATACAATGAGCAGTTCTTC.

The V gene is TRBV27, the J gene TRBJ1-2; D unresolved. This CDR3 is 13 amino acids long. V dropped 3 bases and J dropped 3 bases, with 8 bases sitting between them. In germline, CDR1 is MNHEY, CDR2 SMNVEV (reference sequence). In DNA, the CDR3 is TGTGCCAGCAGTTTCAAAGCATACTATGGCTACACCTTC. As protein: CASSFKAYYGYTF.

The chain couples TRBV28 to TRBJ2-1, with D perhaps matching TRBD2 (6 bases). The V gene lost 7 bases and the J gene lost 0 bases, with 13 bases spanning the gap. CDR1 and CDR2 from the germline V gene are MDHEN and SYDVKM. This CDR3 has 15 residues. For the CDR3, the DNA is TGTGCCAGCACCACGGACGGGAGCTCCTACAATGAGCAGTTCTTC. Translation gives CASTTDGSSYNEQFF. Full variable domain (rest looked up from reference TRBV28 and TRBJ2-1): DVKVTQSSRYLVKRTGEKVFLECVQDMDHENMFWYRQDPGLGLRLIYFSYDVKMKEKGDIPEGYSVSREKKERFSLILESASTNQTSMYLCASTTDGSSYNEQFFGPGTRLTVL.

This clonotype was counted only a few times. J is TRBJ2-3 and V is TRBV10-3; D unclear. The CDR3 totals 13 residues. Trimming took off 3 bases at V and 4 bases at J, with 8 bases between the two ends. The germline CDR1 and CDR2 sequences are ENHRY and SYGVKD. The CDR3 DNA reads TGTGCCATCAGTGACCAGAGCCCAGATACGCAGTATTTT. Translated: CAISDQSPDTQYF.

The CDR3: CASSMGTAVILSELFF. The CDR3, as DNA: TGTGCCAGTAGTATGGGGACGGCCGTGATATTGTCGGAACTGTTTTTT. The chain joins TRBV19 to TRBJ1-4; D perhaps matches TRBD1 (5 bases). The CDR3 covers 16 residues. Germline-derived CDR1 and CDR2 are LNHDA and SQIVND (reference sequence). The V and J ends lost 3 bases and 12 bases respectively, with 23 bases between them.

The gene calls are TRBV6-6 and TRBJ2-4; D perhaps matches TRBD2 (5 bases). Germline V lookup: CDR1 MNHNY, CDR2 SVGAGI (reference sequence). This CDR3 comprises 14 residues. The V end lost 0 bases, the J end lost 7 bases, and 10 bases lay between the germline ends. The CDR3 region has the DNA TGTGCCAGCAGTTACTCAGAGGGTGGGAACATTCAGTACTTC. It encodes CASSYSEGGNIQYF.